The 16 T cell receptor beta chains listed next were all sequenced from one sample in a study of human T cells and chemical hapten exposure. Time point described: patch test 2, 6 weeks after DPC sensitization. Treatment in this sample: therapeutic diphenylcyclopropenone sensitization with weekly scalp DPC. TCRdb fed the RACE reads into MiXCR, producing one record per CDR3 protein. This sample yields 80,000 to 95,000 distinct CDR3 sequences, of which approximately 11% are seen a single time; less than 2.5% belongs to the top ten. This material consisted of whole blood, taken in connection with sensitization to the hapten diphenylcyclopropenone (DPC). All receptors come from a middle-aged man with alopecia areata. Some clones in this sample may be carry-over from other donors' samples.

V gene TRBV9 combines with J gene TRBJ2-2; D is perhaps TRBD2 (6 bases). V gave up 3 bases and J gave up 9 bases, with 21 bases separating them. The germline V gene has CDR1 SGDLS and CDR2 YYNGEE. CDR3 size: 16 residues. As DNA, the CDR3 is TGTGCCAGCAGCGCACAACCGGGAGTCGTAGCCAGGGAGCTGTTTTTT. This codes for CASSAQPGVVARELFF.

V usage is TRBV7-2 and J usage is TRBJ2-1; perhaps TRBD2 as D (5 bases). V lost 2 bases to trimming and J lost 8 bases, with 13 bases between them. Germline CDR1 SGHTA, CDR2 FQGNSA. The length of the CDR3 is 14 residues. CDR3 DNA sequence: TGTGCCAGCAGCTTACGGTATAAGGGAGATGAGCAGTTCTTC. Translated, it gives CASSLRYKGDEQFF.

The chain links TRBV2 to TRBJ2-3, with D perhaps TRBD2 (6 bases). V was clipped by 4 bases and J by 4 bases, with 12 bases between them. The length of the CDR3 is 14 residues. CDR1 SNHLY and CDR2 FYNNEI come from the germline V gene. The CDR3 DNA sequence: TGTGCCAGCAGTGCGGGAGAGTTTGCAGATACGCAGTATTTT. Amino acid sequence: CASSAGEFADTQYF.

This clonotype was detected only a few times. The chain employs TRBV3-1 and TRBJ2-3; 8 bases agree with TRBD2. The CDR3 runs to 17 residues. The junction had 9 bases not matched to a gene; V was cut back by 0 bases and J by 4 bases. Germline loops: CDR1 LGHDT, CDR2 YNNKEL (reference sequence). For the CDR3, the DNA is TGTGCCAGCAGCCAAGATTCGAGCGGGAGAAGCGCAGATACGCAGTATTTT. Encoded protein: CASSQDSSGRSADTQYF.

At least ten counts were recorded for this clonotype. The chain couples TRBV2 to TRBJ1-1; D not certain. The CDR3 has 14 residues. Germline V CDR1 and CDR2: SNHLY, FYNNEI. Deletions cut 4 bases from V and 3 bases from J, with 12 bases between. Here the CDR3 DNA reads TGTGCCAGCAGTGGTACACTAAGCCACACTGAAGCTTTCTTT. It translates to CASSGTLSHTEAFF.

In this sample, this clonotype turned up a few times. The chain joins TRBV27 to TRBJ2-4, with TRBD1 as a possible D gene (8 bases). Germline-derived CDR1 and CDR2 are MNHEY and SMNVEV (reference sequence). The V end lost 3 bases, the J end lost 8 bases, and 14 bases lay between the germline ends. The CDR3 loop spans 14 amino acids. The CDR3 region is CASSFRTGRDIQYF. The DNA of the CDR3 is TGTGCCAGCAGTTTTCGGACAGGGAGGGACATTCAGTACTTC.

This clonotype was observed many times. The genes are TRBV6-2 or TRBV6-3 and TRBJ2-1, with 9 bases lining up with TRBD1. V gave up 2 bases and J gave up 3 bases; unmatched junction bases: 5. The germline V gene encodes CDR1 MNHEY and CDR2 SVGEGT. There are 16 residues in the CDR3. CDR3 protein: CASSYPGQGFYNEQFF. CDR3 in DNA: TGTGCCAGCAGTTACCCGGGACAGGGATTCTACAATGAGCAGTTCTTC.

This clonotype was detected ten times or more. The CDR3 loop is CASSQDAWTEAFF. The CDR3 nucleotides read TGTGCCAGCAGCCAAGATGCGTGGACTGAAGCTTTCTTT. J is TRBJ1-1 and V is TRBV3-1, with D hard to call. The CDR3 runs 13 residues. CDR1 and CDR2 (germline): LGHDT, YNNKEL (reference sequence). The germline V and J ends were trimmed by 0 bases and 5 bases, with 7 bases remaining between them.

This clonotype was detected a few times. This sequence joins TRBV9 and TRBJ2-1; unclear D gene. The CDR3 totals 12 residues. V lost 5 bases to trimming and J lost 5 bases, with 8 bases between them. The germline V gene has CDR1 SGDLS and CDR2 YYNGEE. CDR3 coding DNA: TGTGCCAGCAGTCCTAATGACAATGAGCAGTTCTTC. This sequence encodes CASSPNDNEQFF.

This clonotype was counted only a few times. J is TRBJ2-7 and V is TRBV10-3; the match to TRBD2 covers 8 bases. The germline V gene encodes CDR1 ENHRY and CDR2 SYGVKD. The CDR3 runs to 13 residues. With 3 bases clipped from V and 3 bases from J, the junction kept 1 base outside the gene matches. CDR3: CAISDGTSYEQYV. The CDR3 bases are TGTGCCATCAGTGACGGGACTAGCTACGAGCAGTACGTC.

The CDR3 spells CASSERDRDTGELFF. The CDR3 nucleotides read TGTGCCAGCAGTGAGCGGGACAGGGACACCGGGGAGCTGTTTTTT. The V call is TRBV25-1, the J call TRBJ2-2; TRBD1 matches at 9 bases. The V segment lost 3 bases and the J segment 3 bases; nucleotides outside the gene matches: 2. The CDR3 length is 15 residues. Germline V lookup: CDR1 MGHDK, CDR2 SYGVNS. The whole variable domain, remainder taken from reference TRBV25-1 and TRBJ2-2, is EADIYQTPRYLVIGTGKKITLECSQTMGHDKMYWYQQDPGMELHLIHYSYGVNSTEKGDLSSESTVSRIRTEHFPLTLESARPSHTSQYLCASSERDRDTGELFFGEGSRLTVL.

This clonotype was detected only a few times. This chain connects TRBV6-5 to TRBJ1-1; the D gene is possibly TRBD1 (5 bases). The germline V gene has CDR1 MNHEY and CDR2 SVGAGI. Trimming removed 6 bases from V and 4 bases from J, with 15 bases in between. The CDR3 loop spans 14 amino acids. In DNA, the CDR3 is TGTGCCAGCAGACCGCCAGGTCAGGGCACTGAAGCTTTCTTT. Translated: CASRPPGQGTEAFF.

The chain employs TRBV9 and TRBJ1-6; no definite D call. CDR3 length: 14 amino acids. Germline CDR1 is SGDLS and CDR2 is YYNGEE. Trimming took off 0 bases at V and 11 bases at J, with 12 bases between the two ends. CDR3 bases: TGTGCCAGCAGCGTAGGTGAAGTTAGGACACCCCTCCACTTT. Residues: CASSVGEVRTPLHF.

Ten or more counts support this clonotype. The CDR3, as DNA: TGCGCCAGCAGCTCGGGACTAGCGGGAGGAGATACGCAGTATTTT. This sequence encodes CASSSGLAGGDTQYF. The chain joins TRBV5-1 to TRBJ2-3; the match to TRBD2 covers 15 bases. This CDR3 is built from 15 residues. The V gene end was trimmed by 3 bases and the J gene end by 5 bases; junction bases not matched to a gene: 1. Germline V lookup: CDR1 SGHRS, CDR2 YFSETQ.

This chain uses TRBV6-2 or TRBV6-3 with TRBJ2-7; a possible D gene is TRBD2 (6 bases). V was clipped by 10 bases and J by 1 base, with 29 bases between them. Looked up from germline, CDR1 is MNHEY and CDR2 is SVGEGT. The CDR3 extends over 18 amino acids. This CDR3 reads CANIHAPSGTPNSYEQYF. DNA of the CDR3: TGTGCCAACATCCACGCCCCCTCCGGGACTCCTAATTCCTACGAGCAGTACTTC.

This clonotype turned up a few times. The chain uses TRBV7-9 and TRBJ2-1; 11 bases are a match to TRBD2. In germline, CDR1 is SEHNR, CDR2 FQNEAQ (reference sequence). V gave up 5 bases and J gave up 9 bases; unmatched junction bases: 9. The CDR3 consists of 15 residues. CDR3 protein: CASSPSGRPGSEQFF. The CDR3 nucleotides are TGTGCCAGCAGCCCTAGCGGGAGGCCCGGAAGTGAGCAGTTCTTC.